The rows below give T cell receptor beta chains drawn from one sample of a study of response to subunit inactivated influenza vaccine. TCRdb fed the RT-PCR reads into MiXCR, producing one record per CDR3 protein. Counted here are more than 450,000 distinct CDR3 sequences, about 10% occurring once; the ten biggest clones make up around 10%. This same sample was also part of a study on T cells expressing NK-cell markers.

The starting material was PBMCs from blood, obtained on the day of vaccination. The origin of the receptors is a man between 45 and 60 years old who received an inactivated influenza vaccine. Each CDR3 is given with its conserved first and last residue. The D gene is left open where the match is weak. Clone size is not always given. Where it is, it says once, few, many or a class for expanded clones.

d_gene: -; j_gene: TRBJ2-3; v_gene: TRBV10-3; abundance: few; CDR3nt: TGTGCCATCAGCGCGGGGAGGGGGAGCACAGATACGCAGTATTTT; CDR3aa: CAISAGRGSTDTQYF
d_gene: TRBD1; j_gene: TRBJ2-5; v_gene: TRBV6-5; abundance: few; CDR3nt: TGTGCCAGCAGTTTTGGACAGGGGGCAGCGGAGACCCAGTACTTC; CDR3aa: CASSFGQGAAETQYF
d_gene: TRBD2; j_gene: TRBJ2-3; v_gene: TRBV5-1; abundance: many; CDR3nt: TGCGCCAGCAGCTCCGGGACTAGCGGCTTCACAGATACGCAGTATTTT; CDR3aa: CASSSGTSGFTDTQYF
d_gene: TRBD2; j_gene: TRBJ2-1; v_gene: TRBV20-1; abundance: many; CDR3nt: TGCAGTGCAATAGCGGGAGGGCCCCACAATGAGCAGTTCTTC; CDR3aa: CSAIAGGPHNEQFF
d_gene: -; j_gene: TRBJ2-7; v_gene: TRBV15; abundance: -; CDR3nt: TGTGCCACCAGCAGAGTGCAGGGCTTCTACGAGCAGTACTTC; CDR3aa: CATSRVQGFYEQYF
d_gene: TRBD1; j_gene: TRBJ2-7; v_gene: TRBV6-2/TRBV6-3; abundance: -; CDR3nt: TGTGCCAGCAGTAGGAGAAGGGGACAGTCCTACGAGCAGTACTTC; CDR3aa: CASSRRRGQSYEQYF
d_gene: TRBD2; j_gene: TRBJ2-1; v_gene: TRBV24-1; abundance: few; CDR3nt: TGTGCCACCAGTGATCGTACTAGCGGGACCTACAATGAGCAGTTCTTC; CDR3aa: CATSDRTSGTYNEQFF
d_gene: -; j_gene: TRBJ1-2; v_gene: TRBV5-1; abundance: -; CDR3nt: TGCGCCAGCAGCCCAGAGCGAGGGACTAACTATGGCTACACCTTC; CDR3aa: CASSPERGTNYGYTF
d_gene: -; j_gene: TRBJ2-1; v_gene: TRBV20-1; abundance: -; CDR3nt: TGCAGTGCAGCTTTGGGACTCGGCTCCTACAATGAGCAGTTCTTC; CDR3aa: CSAALGLGSYNEQFF
d_gene: -; j_gene: TRBJ2-1; v_gene: TRBV12-3/TRBV12-4; abundance: -; CDR3nt: TGTGCCAGCAGTTTCCGGACCCAGATGGGTGAGCAGTTCTTC; CDR3aa: CASSFRTQMGEQFF
d_gene: -; j_gene: TRBJ1-3; v_gene: TRBV5-1; abundance: many; CDR3nt: TGCGCCAGCAGCTTGGCCGAGCTTCCCTCTGGAAACACCATATATTTT; CDR3aa: CASSLAELPSGNTIYF
d_gene: -; j_gene: TRBJ2-5; v_gene: TRBV20-1; abundance: many; CDR3nt: TGCAGTGCTAGAGCCACCCTGTACATGAGCCCCGTCGGGACCCAGTACTTC; CDR3aa: CSARATLYMSPVGTQYF
d_gene: TRBD2; j_gene: TRBJ2-2; v_gene: TRBV6-2/TRBV6-3; abundance: few; CDR3nt: TGTGCCAGCAGTGGTCTAGCGGGGGGTCCAGCTAATACCGGGGAGCTGTTTTTT; CDR3aa: CASSGLAGGPANTGELFF
d_gene: TRBD2; j_gene: TRBJ2-1; v_gene: TRBV28; abundance: -; CDR3nt: TGTGCCAGCAGTTTGGAGCGGGAGGTCGAGGAGCAGTTCTTC; CDR3aa: CASSLEREVEEQFF
d_gene: -; j_gene: TRBJ2-3; v_gene: TRBV7-9; abundance: -; CDR3nt: TGTGCCAGCAGCGTGACCCTAGCGCTAGGGGGGGCCGATACGCAGTATTTT; CDR3aa: CASSVTLALGGADTQYF
d_gene: TRBD2; j_gene: TRBJ2-2; v_gene: TRBV12-3/TRBV12-4; abundance: few; CDR3nt: TGTGCCAGCATCTCGGGGGGTCTGAACCGGGCCGGGGAGCTGTTTTTT; CDR3aa: CASISGGLNRAGELFF
d_gene: -; j_gene: TRBJ2-3; v_gene: TRBV7-6; abundance: many; CDR3nt: TGTGCCAGCAGCTTACGTCCTAGCGGGACAGGAGATACGCAGTATTTT; CDR3aa: CASSLRPSGTGDTQYF
d_gene: -; j_gene: TRBJ1-2; v_gene: TRBV6-7; abundance: few; CDR3nt: TGTGCCAGCAATAAGCGGGGGGCATGCTATGGCTACACCTTC; CDR3aa: CASNKRGACYGYTF
d_gene: TRBD2; j_gene: TRBJ2-5; v_gene: TRBV20-1; abundance: few; CDR3nt: TGCAGTGCTGGGAGGACTAGCGGGAGGGCCCGCGAGACCCAGTACTTC; CDR3aa: CSAGRTSGRARETQYF
d_gene: TRBD1; j_gene: TRBJ1-5; v_gene: TRBV11-2; abundance: few; CDR3nt: TGTGCCAGCAGCGCGGGGACAGGAGACAATCAGCCCCAGCATTTT; CDR3aa: CASSAGTGDNQPQHF
d_gene: -; j_gene: TRBJ1-1; v_gene: TRBV29-1; abundance: many; CDR3nt: TGCAGCGCTCAACCCAGTAATAGGGCCGCTGAAGCTTTCTTT; CDR3aa: CSAQPSNRAAEAFF
d_gene: TRBD2; j_gene: TRBJ2-3; v_gene: TRBV30; abundance: once; CDR3nt: TGTGCCTGGAGTGTACTCGCGGGGGGGCCCACAGATACGCAGTATTTT; CDR3aa: CAWSVLAGGPTDTQYF